This T cell receptor (beta chain) was found in a study of STAT5B mutations in CD4+ large granular lymphocyte leukemia (dated by TCRdb to between 2021 and 2022). In terms of the full investigation: Among healthy controls, the CDR3 'QG' motif was associated with a particular HLA allele. TCRbeta repertoires of CD4+ T-cell large granular lymphocyte leukemia patients were compared with those of healthy blood donors. Flow cytometry performed on FACSCanto II or FACSVerse showed that the purified fractions had more than 95% purity among lymphocytes. The research as a whole found: The data were not HLA-matched, and the higher clonality in CD4+ T-LGLL than in CD8+ T-LGLL could be due to the relatively small sample size. Enrichment of TRBV06-family usage was observed among the top patient clones (8/27) relative to healthy controls (2/35). Greater clonality appeared to be present in CD4-sorted patient repertoires than in healthy CD4+ repertoires, and the difference was retained after the putative leukemic clones were removed. Main leukemic clonotypes were private to each patient, although over 20% appeared at low frequency in other patients' non-leukemic repertoires.

Its CDR3 holds 15 amino acids, cysteine through phenylalanine. The only DNA kept is the CDR3, 45 bases in frame from the first base. V and J are trimmed by 10 bases and 5 bases, and the gene matches miss 12 bases of the junction. Taken from the germline V gene, the CDR1 and CDR2 loops are MNHEY and SVGAGI. The immunoSEQ assay at survey resolution was used to sequence TCRbeta rearrangements from genomic DNA. On the authors' methods: A lowest detectable productive clonotype frequency of 2.59 x 10-5 was observed in the TCR sequencing data. Analyses included only productive TCRbeta rearrangements, meaning complete and in-frame sequences. Simpson clonality, calculated in the immunoSEQ Analyzer version 3.0, was used as the measure of sample clonality. Clones were binned by frequency as very rare, small, medium, large (1-20%) or hyperexpanded (>20%). Generation probabilities were estimated with OLGA 1.2.3, V-gene circos plots were made with VDJtools, specificities were looked up in VDJdb, and CDR3 motifs were identified with GLIPH. Sourced from immuneACCESS, this table was stored by TCRdb with only in-frame sequences that have V and J called. A share of the clones is absent; for the studies checked, an unresolved V gene accounts for under half, and the remainder has no known explanation. The V and J calls and clone size were taken over from that table, and D and trimming were inferred from the DNA. For this sample there are roughly 30,000 clones; about 76% appear just once. About 2% of the sample is held by the ten biggest clonotypes.

Of note for this clone: It lacks a known antigen. No per-base quality is available; no much larger clone lies one base away.

The healthy controls were over 30 blood donors, and the buffy coats of these donors were supplied by the Finnish Red Cross blood service. All TCR-sequenced material derived from peripheral blood: patient blood samples and healthy donor buffy coats. Peripheral blood mononuclear cells were isolated by Ficoll-Hypaque gradient centrifugation. CD4+ cells were magnetically purified from the buffy coats of healthy controls. The Gentra Puregene Cell and Tissue kit was used for genomic DNA extraction, and quantification was performed on a Qubit 2.0 fluorometer. Recombination joined TRBV6-5 with TRBJ2-5; 11 nucleotides in the junction match TRBD2. The sequencing sample was made of CD4+ T cells from blood buffy coats. The receptor was isolated from a human donor in good health. The bases read TGTGCCACCCGATTAGCGGGAGGGCCCTCGGAGACCCAGTACTTC. Its translation reads: CATRLAGGPSETQYF.